This T cell receptor (beta chain) was retrieved from a study of CD8 T cells in ankylosing spondylitis. Study results and caveats: The clones that were linked to disease were reported to be significantly enriched in matched synovial fluid samples from ankylosing spondylitis patients. Ankylosing spondylitis blood appeared to be characterized by a TCR beta motif of eight highly homologous variants. In reactive arthritis synovial fluid and blood, some motif variants had been reported before.

Trimming cost V 1 base and J 8 bases, with 11 bases left between them. CDR3 size: 12 residues. Germline V lookup: CDR1 DFQATT, CDR2 SNEGSKA (reference sequence). This clonotype was detected many times. The antigen is unknown. For TCR beta, libraries came from quantitative 5'-RACE with molecular barcodes. TCRdb ran MiXCR on the 5' RACE reads and lists one entry per CDR3 protein. This table has about 460,000 distinct CDR3 sequences, approximately 5% appearing once. The source is a male donor with ankylosing spondylitis. Material for sequencing was blood, either unsorted or a sorted T cell fraction (not recorded which). This rearrangement joins TRBV20-1 to TRBJ1-2; maybe TRBD1 (5 bases). The CDR3 loop is CSARAQGRGYTF. CDR3 coding DNA: TGCAGTGCTAGAGCCCAGGGAAGGGGCTACACCTTC.